The rows below give T cell receptor beta chains drawn from one sample of a study of Tregs in tolerant kidney transplant recipients. This table comes from immunoSEQ multiplex PCR, and its TCRdb copy is limited to in-frame clones, with some not included. In the table there are 15,000 to 20,000 clones, roughly 58% of which are singletons. No antigen has been identified for these receptors. Material for sequencing was Tregs from blood cultured with allogeneic cells. The receptors were gathered from a human donor in good health. Both conserved end residues are part of each CDR3. Clone size is shown for a subset of rows, as once, few, many or a class of expanded clone.

abundance	j_gene	v_gene	CDR3aa
NA	TRBJ2-5	TRBV7-2	CASSLEIREKTQYF
NA	TRBJ1-1	TRBV18	CASSPLVSGTEAFF
medium-sized	TRBJ2-6	TRBV6-5	CASSYSTTPRANVLTF
few	TRBJ2-2	TRBV2	CASSEEGLRELFF
many	TRBJ2-5	TRBV20-1	CSARESKTQYF
medium-sized	TRBJ2-7	TRBV6-5	CASSRQGYEQYF
NA	TRBJ2-7	TRBV5-1	CASSLGLQLRAQYF
few	TRBJ2-7	TRBV18	CASSPPGAYEQYF
NA	TRBJ2-6	TRBV5-4	CASSLLELSGANVLTF
NA	TRBJ2-2	TRBV5-8	CASSLQKGELFF
once	TRBJ2-7	TRBV6-6	CASRLDRGNSYEQYF
many	TRBJ2-6	TRBV18	CASSPIRTGGSGANVLTF
NA	TRBJ1-2	TRBV5-1	CASSSGGRYYGYTF
NA	TRBJ2-5	TRBV4-3	CASSQGGLAGQKETQYF
NA	TRBJ2-1	TRBV7-2	CASSLDGASGSLYNEQFF
few	TRBJ1-6	TRBV27	CASRATGLGYNSPLHF
NA	TRBJ1-5	TRBV6-5	CASSYLVGTWPQHF
NA	TRBJ1-5	TRBV4-1	CASSQDAGQPQHF
NA	TRBJ2-2	TRBV4-3	CASSPFGPSGGGVTGELFF
NA	TRBJ2-1	TRBV6-1	CASSDRSASSYNEQFF